Listed below are T cell receptor beta chains from one sample, sequenced in a study of T cells in Graves' hyperthyroidism and ophthalmopathy. TCRdb itself ran the multiplex PCR reads through MiXCR, one entry per CDR3 protein. The sample lists roughly 300,000 distinct CDR3 sequences, under 30% seen once, with 25% to 30% in the top ten. Sequencing was performed on blood. Receptors originate from a man in his forties or fifties with Graves' hyperthyroidism that later progressed to Graves' ophthalmopathy. Both conserved end residues are part of each CDR3. D genes are given only for firm matches. Clone sizes are given selectively: once, few, many, or a class where the clone is expanded.

v_call	clone_size	d_call	j_call	cdr3_aa	cdr3_nt
TRBV4-2	many	TRBD1	TRBJ1-1	CASSQDYRDRIPEAFF	TGTGCCAGCAGCCAAGATTACAGGGACAGGATTCCTGAAGCTTTCTTT
TRBV2	.	.	TRBJ1-1	CASNAIGTPLLNTEAFF	TGTGCCAGCAACGCAATCGGGACCCCCCTACTAAACACTGAAGCTTTCTTT
TRBV6-5	many	.	TRBJ2-2	CASRRTPGELFF	TGTGCCAGCAGACGGACCCCCGGGGAGCTGTTTTTT
TRBV6-5	many	.	TRBJ2-6	CASRVTGANVLTF	TGTGCCAGCCGAGTTACTGGGGCCAACGTCCTGACTTTC
TRBV20-1	many	.	TRBJ2-7	CSTSTGSRSYEQYF	TGCAGTACTAGCACGGGGAGTAGGTCCTACGAGCAGTACTTC
TRBV7-8	many	.	TRBJ1-1	CASSPGRAFVRTFF	TGTGCCAGCAGCCCGGGACGCGCCTTTGTCCGGACGTTCTTT
TRBV13	.	TRBD1	TRBJ1-2	CASSLDPGGNYGYTF	TGTGCCAGCAGCTTAGATCCAGGGGGCAACTATGGCTACACCTTC
TRBV10-3	many	.	TRBJ1-2	CAIGEDPVVYGYTF	TGTGCCATCGGAGAGGACCCAGTAGTCTATGGCTACACCTTC
TRBV7-3	many	TRBD2	TRBJ2-7	CASSLLAETSYEQYF	TGTGCCAGCAGCTTACTAGCGGAGACCTCCTACGAGCAGTACTTC
TRBV20-1	few	.	TRBJ2-5	CSAEAGGETQYF	TGCAGTGCTGAAGCGGGTGGGGAGACCCAGTACTTC
TRBV12-3/TRBV12-4	many	.	TRBJ2-2	CASSSNTNTGELFF	TGTGCCAGCAGTTCAAACACGAACACCGGGGAGCTGTTTTTT
TRBV14	many	.	TRBJ2-7	CASSQVHSEQYF	TGTGCCAGCAGCCAAGTACACTCAGAGCAGTACTTC
TRBV6-2/TRBV6-3	many	.	TRBJ1-3	CASSYSIGTGSSGNTIYF	TGTGCCAGCAGTTACTCGATCGGGACGGGCAGCTCTGGAAACACCATATATTTT
TRBV28	few	.	TRBJ1-3	CASSYPTGLGNTIYF	TGTGCCAGCAGTTACCCAACAGGCCTTGGAAACACCATATATTTT
TRBV5-1	many	.	TRBJ1-2	CASSPGSYTF	TGCGCCAGCAGCCCAGGGAGCTACACCTTC
TRBV6-5	many	.	TRBJ2-7	CASIRFDEQYF	TGTGCCAGCATTCGTTTCGACGAGCAGTACTTC
TRBV15	.	TRBD2	TRBJ2-2	CATSRLAGDRRGEAGELFF	TGTGCCACCAGCAGACTAGCGGGAGATCGGCGGGGGGAAGCCGGGGAGCTGTTTTTT
TRBV20-1	.	TRBD1	TRBJ1-1	CSANPGDRGATEAFF	TGCAGTGCTAATCCCGGGGACAGGGGAGCCACTGAAGCTTTCTTT
TRBV20-1	few	.	TRBJ1-2	CSAKDRNYGYTF	TGCAGTGCTAAAGACAGAAACTATGGCTACACCTTC
TRBV19	many	TRBD2	TRBJ2-5	CASSIIGGSVLETQYF	TGTGCCAGTAGTATTATCGGCGGGAGTGTGTTAGAGACCCAGTACTTC
TRBV7-8	.	.	TRBJ1-5	CASSLEGGWQPQHF	TGTGCCAGCAGCTTAGAGGGGGGCTGGCAGCCCCAGCATTTT
TRBV6-5	.	TRBD2	TRBJ2-2	CASSYGASGTTGELFF	TGTGCCAGCAGTTACGGGGCTAGCGGAACCACCGGGGAGCTGTTTTTT
TRBV19	many	.	TRBJ2-5	CASSLNSETQYF	TGTGCCAGTAGTTTAAACTCAGAGACCCAGTACTTC
TRBV5-1	many	.	TRBJ1-2	CASSPDSIHGYTF	TGCGCCAGCAGTCCTGACAGTATCCATGGCTACACCTTC
TRBV12-3/TRBV12-4	many	.	TRBJ2-2	CASSLNHASTGELFF	TGTGCCAGCAGTCTCAACCACGCGAGCACCGGGGAGCTGTTTTTT
TRBV7-3	many	TRBD2	TRBJ2-3	CASSLTAPGGTNGDTQYF	TGTGCCAGCAGCTTAACGGCCCCTGGGGGGACTAACGGAGATACGCAGTATTTT
TRBV7-8	.	.	TRBJ2-7	CASSSTGVPTYEQYF	TGTGCCAGCAGCTCCACTGGGGTCCCGACCTACGAGCAGTACTTC
TRBV6-5	.	.	TRBJ2-5	CASSYSETETQYF	TGTGCCAGCAGTTACTCAGAGACAGAGACCCAGTACTTC
TRBV6-1	.	TRBD2	TRBJ2-7	CASKTSGTRTYEQYF	TGTGCCAGCAAGACTAGCGGGACCCGAACCTACGAGCAGTACTTC
TRBV13	many	.	TRBJ2-7	CASSPRGLSYEQYF	TGTGCCAGCAGCCCCCGGGGTCTCTCCTACGAGCAGTACTTC
TRBV7-3	many	TRBD2	TRBJ2-5	CASSPRGLAAQETQYF	TGTGCCAGCAGCCCAAGAGGACTAGCTGCACAAGAGACCCAGTACTTC
TRBV10-2	many	.	TRBJ1-5	CASSEYRGNQPQHF	TGCGCCAGCAGTGAGTACCGCGGAAATCAGCCCCAGCATTTT
TRBV28	many	.	TRBJ2-7	CAVESRVGGGYEQYF	TGTGCCGTCGAATCGCGCGTGGGTGGGGGTTACGAGCAGTACTTC
TRBV6-2/TRBV6-3	.	.	TRBJ2-7	CASTPNGATYEQYF	TGTGCCAGCACTCCGAACGGTGCTACTTACGAGCAGTACTTC
TRBV30	many	.	TRBJ2-5	CAWSVRGRGETQYF	TGTGCCTGGAGTGTAAGGGGGAGGGGAGAGACCCAGTACTTC
TRBV20-1	many	.	TRBJ2-7	CSRQALNYEQYF	TGCAGCCGACAGGCTCTTAACTACGAGCAGTACTTC
TRBV5-1	many	TRBD2	TRBJ2-7	CASSPTSGSYYEQYF	TGCGCCAGCAGCCCCACTAGCGGGTCTTACTACGAGCAGTACTTC